This section outlines one T cell receptor (beta chain) sequence together with its context. Original processing notes: Amplification of reference gene primers provided the estimated nucleated cell counts. The repertoire was sequenced with immunoSEQ multiplex PCR; TCRdb's copy has only in-frame clones and lacks some. D and trimming were read from the DNA, whereas the V and J calls and clone size are those reported in that table. The table records 250,000 or so clones, around 87% of them present only once. This sample is part of a study of blood T cell repertoires in COVID-19. Study-level information: T cells, B-cell-depleted T cells, or PBMCs provided the cDNA or gDNA that served as material.

This CDR3 is 14 amino acids long. Unmatched junction bases numbered 3, after V lost 5 bases and J lost 2 bases. Germline CDR1 MGHDK, CDR2 SYGVNS. This chain joins TRBV25-1 and TRBJ2-7; 10 bases align to TRBD1. The sample taken for sequencing was peripheral blood. This sequence was found in a woman aged 55-75 years with COVID-19, enrolled during active disease. As DNA, the CDR3 is TGTGCCAGCAGTACCGGGACAGGGGCCTACGAGCAGTACTTC. The encoded protein is CASSTGTGAYEQYF.